This TCR beta chain was recovered during a study of shared clonotypes between healthy human individuals (dated by TCRdb to the early 2020s). About the full investigation: The cohort comprised two women and a few men aged 18 to 49 years. For each donor, CD4 naive and CD4 memory were each given three plates, CD8 naive was given two plates, and CD8 memory was given one plate. Leukapheresis yielded between about 0.8 and 8.9 billion PBMCs per donor. Libraries were prepared and TCR repertoires were sequenced by different laboratories using diverse techniques, in order to increase sequencing depth and limit assay-specific biases. Blood TCR repertoires of roughly five healthy adults were deeply sequenced to estimate repertoire size and the extent of clonotype sharing between individuals.

Broader findings and caveats from the paper: Naive subsets generally had larger estimated clonotype richness than memory subsets. Approximately 5% of naive CD4, approximately 3.7% of naive CD8, approximately 2.2% of memory CD4, and more than 0.35% of memory CD8 clonotypes were shared across a few donors. Rarefaction of sorted-subset datasets indicated incomplete sequencing despite the large sequencing depth. Sampling was limited to blood, and TCR repertoires in tissue likely differ from TCR repertoires in blood. Compared with non-shared clonotypes, the clonotypes found in all four sorted-subset donors had higher generation probabilities. The genetic and exposure-history diversity represented was limited by the small number of donors. Based on pairwise subsampling, the degree of clonotype sharing among donors was expected to be affected by sequencing depth.

Using the deep immunoSEQ assay, multiplex PCR amplified TCR CDR3 regions from genomic DNA. For each cell subset, the extracted genomic DNA was distributed evenly across all wells of several immunoSEQ 96-well plates, and each plate served as one replicate. Each replicate PCR for sorted subsets received around 200 ng genomic DNA, equal to roughly 33,000 T cell genomes. The purified libraries were quantified using a Qubit 3.0 fluorometer, sized with a Bioanalyzer 2100, and then quantified again using the KAPA Library Quantification kit. Every immunoSEQ 96-well plate was sequenced on a separate single-read 150-cycle Illumina NextSeq 550 flow cell. For the original study's pipeline: Because the immunoSEQ output included only junctional sequences and no quality scores, the filtering could not be the same as the filtering used for full-length reads. To assign V/J genes and CDR3, sequences were annotated using PyIR, a Python wrapper for IgBLAST v1.9, with IMGT germline references. Reads were removed for weak V/J assignments (E-value above 1e-6), missing CDR3, stop codons, out-of-frame junctions, or ambiguous translated residues. V3J clonotypes were defined as sequences sharing an identical inferred V gene, J gene, and CDR3 amino acid sequence. To compute the percentage overlap between repertoires, the number of shared unique clonotypes was divided by the size of the smaller repertoire. RTK rarefaction, the Chao1 estimator, and Recon v2.1 estimates of unobserved clonotypes were used to assess repertoire richness. For all TCRbeta clonotypes obtained by the gDNA method from several donors, generation probabilities were computed with OLGA. The table comes from immuneACCESS by way of TCRdb, which keeps in-frame sequences with V and J called. Part of the clones is missing from these tables; in studies checked, under half for an unresolved V gene and the rest for unknown reasons. The V and J calls and clone size were taken over from that table, and D and trimming were inferred from the DNA. In all, the sample holds millions of clones, and approximately 95% of those were seen once. Jointly, the top ten make up around 1.1% of the sample.

CD8 naive samples were obtained by positive selection for CCR7 among CD45RO-negative cells, yielding a CD45RA+CCR7+ population from which TemRA cells were excluded. The donors were healthy, HIV-negative adults who had no recently reported acute infections or vaccinations. Every donor was a Caucasian adult living in Nashville, Tennessee, USA. Blood was collected by leukapheresis, and PBMCs were isolated by Ficoll-Histopaque density gradient centrifugation and then cryopreserved in liquid nitrogen vapor phase. Analytical flow cytometry was used to check the purity and quantity of every magnetically sorted T cell population. From each sorted fraction, genomic DNA was isolated and quantified by UV absorbance on a Nanodrop 2000c. A note on this clone: The antigen it binds to is not known. No per-base quality is available; no much larger clone lies one base away.

The CDR3 covers 17 residues, taking in both the cysteine and the phenylalanine. CDR3 DNA only is kept here, 51 bases in frame from base 1. The germline V and J ends show losses of 4 bases and 2 bases respectively, and no gene match explains 14 bases of the junction. Taken from the germline V gene, the CDR1 and CDR2 loops are MGHRA and YSYEKL. This sequence originates from a man between 18 and 35 years old in good health. Here the chain combines TRBV4-1 and TRBJ2-7; 7 of the junction bases match TRBD2. The sequencing input was naive CD8+ T cells sorted from blood. In light of the paper, this sample's cell subset or site label describes: CD45RA+CCR7+. The nucleotide sequence reads TGCGCCAGCAGCCTAAAGGCTTCTAGCGGAAACACCTACGAGCAGTACTTC. Its product reads: CASSLKASSGNTYEQYF.